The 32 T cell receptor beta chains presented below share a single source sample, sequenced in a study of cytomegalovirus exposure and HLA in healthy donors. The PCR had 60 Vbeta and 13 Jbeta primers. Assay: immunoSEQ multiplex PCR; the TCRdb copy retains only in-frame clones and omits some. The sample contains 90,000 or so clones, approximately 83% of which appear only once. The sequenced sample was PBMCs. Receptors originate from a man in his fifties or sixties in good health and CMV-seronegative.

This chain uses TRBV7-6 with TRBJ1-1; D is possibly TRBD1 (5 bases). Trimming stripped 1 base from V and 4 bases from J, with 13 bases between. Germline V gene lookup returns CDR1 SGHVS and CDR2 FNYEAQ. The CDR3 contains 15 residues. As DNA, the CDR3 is TGTGCCAGCAGCTTAGTTGCGGGGCGCAGCACTGAAGCTTTCTTT. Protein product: CASSLVAGRSTEAFF.

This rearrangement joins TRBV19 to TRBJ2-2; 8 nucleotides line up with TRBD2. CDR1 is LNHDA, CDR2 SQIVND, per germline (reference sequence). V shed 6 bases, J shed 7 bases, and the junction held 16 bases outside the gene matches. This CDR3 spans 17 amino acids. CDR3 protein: CASRRFGRSGGSGELFF. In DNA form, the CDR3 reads TGTGCCAGTAGAAGGTTCGGAAGGTCGGGAGGGAGCGGGGAGCTGTTTTTT.

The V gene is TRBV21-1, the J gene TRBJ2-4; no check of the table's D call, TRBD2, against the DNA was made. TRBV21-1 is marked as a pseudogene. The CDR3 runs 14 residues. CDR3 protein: CATPPNLAKNIQYF. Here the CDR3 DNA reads TGTGCCACCCCTCCTAATCTAGCCAAAAACATTCAGTACTTC.

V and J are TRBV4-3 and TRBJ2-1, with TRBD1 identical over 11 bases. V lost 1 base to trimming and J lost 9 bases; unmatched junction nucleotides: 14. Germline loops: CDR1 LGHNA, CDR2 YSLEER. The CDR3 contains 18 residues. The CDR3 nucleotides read TGCGCCAGCAGCCAAGGGCCGGGACAGGGGGTCGATCTGGGTGAGCAGTTCTTC. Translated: CASSQGPGQGVDLGEQFF.

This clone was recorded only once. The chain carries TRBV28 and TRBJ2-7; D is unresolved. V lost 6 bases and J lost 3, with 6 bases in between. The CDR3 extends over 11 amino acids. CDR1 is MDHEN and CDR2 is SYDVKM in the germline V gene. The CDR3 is CASSHSYEQYF. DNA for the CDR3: TGTGCCAGCAGCCATAGCTACGAGCAGTACTTC.

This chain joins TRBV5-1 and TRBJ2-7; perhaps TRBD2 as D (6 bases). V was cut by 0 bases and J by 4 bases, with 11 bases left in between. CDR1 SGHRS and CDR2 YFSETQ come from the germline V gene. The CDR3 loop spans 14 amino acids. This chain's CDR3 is CASSLESGRYEQYF. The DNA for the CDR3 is TGCGCCAGCAGCTTGGAATCAGGGAGGTACGAGCAGTACTTC.

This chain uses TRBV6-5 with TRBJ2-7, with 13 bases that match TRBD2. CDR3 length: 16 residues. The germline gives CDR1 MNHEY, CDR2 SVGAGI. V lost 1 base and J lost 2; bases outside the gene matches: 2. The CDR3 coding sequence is TGTGCCAGCAGTTACTTAACTAGCGGGAGGGCCTACGAGCAGTACTTC. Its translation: CASSYLTSGRAYEQYF.

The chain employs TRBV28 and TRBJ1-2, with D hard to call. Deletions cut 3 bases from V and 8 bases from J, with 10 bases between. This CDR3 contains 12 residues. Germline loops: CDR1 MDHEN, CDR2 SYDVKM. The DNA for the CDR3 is TGTGCCAGCAGTTTCGCGGCGAAGGGCTACACCTTC. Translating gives CASSFAAKGYTF.

The CDR3 region has the DNA TGCGCCAGCAGCGTTTCCGGACAGGGAAATGAAAAACTGTTTTTT. Protein: CASSVSGQGNEKLFF. The chain couples TRBV5-1 to TRBJ1-4; 8 bases fit TRBD1. Germline assignment: CDR1 SGHRS and CDR2 YFSETQ. This CDR3 is built from 15 residues. The ends lost 4 bases at V and 5 bases at J; junction bases unmatched: 7. The full variable domain, in which reference TRBV5-1 and TRBJ1-4 provide the parts outside the CDR3, is KAGVTQTPRYLIKTRGQQVTLSCSPISGHRSVSWYQQTPGQGLQFLFEYFSETQRNKGNFPGRFSGRQFSNSRSEMNVSTLELGDSALYLCASSVSGQGNEKLFFGSGTQLSVL.

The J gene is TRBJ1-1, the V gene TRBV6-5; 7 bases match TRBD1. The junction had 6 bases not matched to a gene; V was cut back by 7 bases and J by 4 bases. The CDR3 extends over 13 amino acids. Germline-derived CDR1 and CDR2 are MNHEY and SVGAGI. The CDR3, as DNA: TGTGCCAGCAAAAGGGGACAGTTCACTGAAGCTTTCTTT. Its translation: CASKRGQFTEAFF.

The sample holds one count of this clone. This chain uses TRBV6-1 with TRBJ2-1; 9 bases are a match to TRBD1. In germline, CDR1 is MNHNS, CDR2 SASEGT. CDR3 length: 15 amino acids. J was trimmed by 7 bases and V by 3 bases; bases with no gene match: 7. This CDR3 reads CASSDGQGIINEQFF. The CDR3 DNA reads TGTGCCAGCAGTGACGGACAGGGGATAATAAATGAGCAGTTCTTC.

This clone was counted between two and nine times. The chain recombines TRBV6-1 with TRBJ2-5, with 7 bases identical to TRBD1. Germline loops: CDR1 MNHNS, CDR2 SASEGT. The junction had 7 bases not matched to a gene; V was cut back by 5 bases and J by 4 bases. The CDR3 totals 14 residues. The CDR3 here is CASSPDRAIETQYF. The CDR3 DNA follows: TGTGCCAGCAGTCCCGACAGGGCTATAGAGACCCAGTACTTC.

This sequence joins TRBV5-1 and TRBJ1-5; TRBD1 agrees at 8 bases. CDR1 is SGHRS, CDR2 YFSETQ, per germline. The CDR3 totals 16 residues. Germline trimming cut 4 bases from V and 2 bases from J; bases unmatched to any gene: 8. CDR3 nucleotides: TGCGCCAGCAGCCCCCTCCCGGGACAGGGCAATCAGCCCCAGCATTTT. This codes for CASSPLPGQGNQPQHF.

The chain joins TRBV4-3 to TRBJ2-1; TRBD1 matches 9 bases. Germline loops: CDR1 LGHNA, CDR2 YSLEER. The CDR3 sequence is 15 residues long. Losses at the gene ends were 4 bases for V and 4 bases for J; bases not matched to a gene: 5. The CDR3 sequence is CASSLGGTGYNEQFF. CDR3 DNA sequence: TGCGCCAGCAGCCTAGGCGGGACAGGGTACAATGAGCAGTTCTTC.

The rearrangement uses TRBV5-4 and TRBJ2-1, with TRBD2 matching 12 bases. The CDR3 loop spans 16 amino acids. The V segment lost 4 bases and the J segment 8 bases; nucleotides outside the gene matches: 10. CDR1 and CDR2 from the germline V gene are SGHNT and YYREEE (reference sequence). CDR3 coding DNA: TGTGCCAGCAGCAAAACTAGCGGGGGGACCTGGGATGAGCAGTTCTTC. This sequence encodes CASSKTSGGTWDEQFF.

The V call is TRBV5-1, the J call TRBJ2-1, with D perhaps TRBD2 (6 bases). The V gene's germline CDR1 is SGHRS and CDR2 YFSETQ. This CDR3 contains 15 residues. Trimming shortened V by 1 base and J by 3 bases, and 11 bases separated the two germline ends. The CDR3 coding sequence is TGCGCCAGCAGCTTGCGCGGGGCCGTCTACAATGAGCAGTTCTTC. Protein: CASSLRGAVYNEQFF.

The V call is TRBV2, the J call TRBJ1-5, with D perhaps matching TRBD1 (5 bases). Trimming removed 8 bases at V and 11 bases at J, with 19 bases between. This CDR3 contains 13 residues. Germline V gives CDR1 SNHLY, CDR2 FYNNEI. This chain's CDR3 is CASGTEGVTSQHF. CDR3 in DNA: TGTGCCAGCGGAACTGAAGGGGTAACGTCCCAGCATTTT.

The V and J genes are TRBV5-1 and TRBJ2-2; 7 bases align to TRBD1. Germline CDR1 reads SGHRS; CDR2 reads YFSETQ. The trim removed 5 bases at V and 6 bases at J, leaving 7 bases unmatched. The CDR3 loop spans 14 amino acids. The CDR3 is CASSQGDRAGELFF. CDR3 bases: TGCGCCAGCAGTCAGGGAGACAGGGCCGGGGAGCTGTTTTTT.

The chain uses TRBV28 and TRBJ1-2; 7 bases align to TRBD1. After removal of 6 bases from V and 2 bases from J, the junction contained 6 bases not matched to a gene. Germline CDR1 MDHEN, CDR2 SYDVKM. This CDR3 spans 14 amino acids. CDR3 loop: CASRGGTANYGYTF. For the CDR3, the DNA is TGTGCCAGCAGGGGCGGGACAGCAAACTATGGCTACACCTTC.

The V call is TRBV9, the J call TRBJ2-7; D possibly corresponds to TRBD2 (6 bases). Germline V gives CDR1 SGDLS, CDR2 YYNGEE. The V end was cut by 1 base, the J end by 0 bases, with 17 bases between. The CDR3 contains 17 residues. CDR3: CASSVTSRPGFSYEQYF. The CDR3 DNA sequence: TGTGCCAGCAGCGTAACTAGCCGCCCAGGATTCTCCTACGAGCAGTACTTC.

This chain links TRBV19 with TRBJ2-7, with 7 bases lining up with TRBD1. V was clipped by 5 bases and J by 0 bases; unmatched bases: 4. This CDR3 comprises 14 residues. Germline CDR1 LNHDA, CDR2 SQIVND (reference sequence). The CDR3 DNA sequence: TGTGCCAGTAGTTTCCGGGACAGCTCCTACGAGCAGTACTTC. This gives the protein CASSFRDSSYEQYF.

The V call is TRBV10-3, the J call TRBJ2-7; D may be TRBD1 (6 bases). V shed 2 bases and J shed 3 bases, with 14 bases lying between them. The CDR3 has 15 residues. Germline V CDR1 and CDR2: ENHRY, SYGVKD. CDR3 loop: CAISEDRKTLYEQYF. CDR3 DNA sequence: TGTGCCATCAGTGAGGACAGGAAGACTCTCTACGAGCAGTACTTC.

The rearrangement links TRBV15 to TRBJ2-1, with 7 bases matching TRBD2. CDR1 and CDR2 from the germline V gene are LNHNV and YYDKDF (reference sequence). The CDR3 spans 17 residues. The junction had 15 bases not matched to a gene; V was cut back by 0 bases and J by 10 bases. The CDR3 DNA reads TGTGCCACCAGCAGAGATTCGGGCCTAGCGGCCAGAATCGAGCAGTTCTTC. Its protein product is CATSRDSGLAARIEQFF. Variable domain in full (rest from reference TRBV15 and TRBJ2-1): DAMVIQNPRYQVTQFGKPVTLSCSQTLNHNVMYWYQQKSSQAPKLLFHYYDKDFNNEADTPDNFQSRRPNTSFCFLDIRSPGLGDTAMYLCATSRDSGLAARIEQFFGPGTRLTVL.

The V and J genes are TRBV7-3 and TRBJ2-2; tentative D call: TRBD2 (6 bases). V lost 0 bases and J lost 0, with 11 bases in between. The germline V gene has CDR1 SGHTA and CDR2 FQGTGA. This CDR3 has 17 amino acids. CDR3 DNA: TGTGCCAGCAGCTTAACTCCGGGGGAAACGAACACCGGGGAGCTGTTTTTT. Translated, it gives CASSLTPGETNTGELFF.

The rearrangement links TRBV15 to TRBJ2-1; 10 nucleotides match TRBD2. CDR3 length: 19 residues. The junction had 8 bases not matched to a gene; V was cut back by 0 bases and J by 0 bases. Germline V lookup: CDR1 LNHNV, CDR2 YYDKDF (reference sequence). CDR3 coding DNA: TGTGCCACCAGCAGAGAGTCTAGCGGGAGCGCGAGCTCCTACAATGAGCAGTTCTTC. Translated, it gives CATSRESSGSASSYNEQFF. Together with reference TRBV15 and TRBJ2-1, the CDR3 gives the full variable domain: DAMVIQNPRYQVTQFGKPVTLSCSQTLNHNVMYWYQQKSSQAPKLLFHYYDKDFNNEADTPDNFQSRRPNTSFCFLDIRSPGLGDTAMYLCATSRESSGSASSYNEQFFGPGTRLTVL.

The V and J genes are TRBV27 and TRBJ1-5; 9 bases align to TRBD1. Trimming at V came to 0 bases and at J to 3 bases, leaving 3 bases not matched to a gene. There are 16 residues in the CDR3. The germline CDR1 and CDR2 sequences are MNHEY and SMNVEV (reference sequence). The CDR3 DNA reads TGTGCCAGCAGTTTATCGACAGGGGGTTTCAATCAGCCCCAGCATTTT. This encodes CASSLSTGGFNQPQHF.

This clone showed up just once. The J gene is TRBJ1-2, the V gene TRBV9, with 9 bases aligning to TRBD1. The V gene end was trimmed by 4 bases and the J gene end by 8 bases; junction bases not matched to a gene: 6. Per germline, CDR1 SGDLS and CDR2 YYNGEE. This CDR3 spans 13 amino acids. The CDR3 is CASSRNRGHGYTF. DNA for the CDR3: TGTGCCAGCAGCCGGAACAGGGGGCACGGCTACACCTTC.

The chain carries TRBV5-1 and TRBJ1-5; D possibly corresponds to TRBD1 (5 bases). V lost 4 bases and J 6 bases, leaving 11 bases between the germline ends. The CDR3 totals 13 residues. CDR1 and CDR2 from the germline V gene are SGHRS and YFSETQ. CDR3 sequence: CASSQQGGQPQHF. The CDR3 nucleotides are TGCGCCAGCAGCCAGCAGGGTGGTCAGCCCCAGCATTTT.

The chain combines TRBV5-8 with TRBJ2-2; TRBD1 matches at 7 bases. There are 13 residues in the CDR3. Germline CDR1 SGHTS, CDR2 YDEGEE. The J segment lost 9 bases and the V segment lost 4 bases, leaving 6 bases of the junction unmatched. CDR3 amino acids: CASSLDRDRELFF. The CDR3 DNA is TGTGCCAGCAGCCTAGACAGGGACCGGGAGCTGTTTTTT.

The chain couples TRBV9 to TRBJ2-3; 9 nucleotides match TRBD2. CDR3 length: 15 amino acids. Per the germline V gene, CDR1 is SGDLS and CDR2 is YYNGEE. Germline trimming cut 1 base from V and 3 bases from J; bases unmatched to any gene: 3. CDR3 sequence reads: CASSVRREGTDTQYF. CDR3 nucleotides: TGTGCCAGCAGCGTAAGGCGGGAGGGGACAGATACGCAGTATTTT.

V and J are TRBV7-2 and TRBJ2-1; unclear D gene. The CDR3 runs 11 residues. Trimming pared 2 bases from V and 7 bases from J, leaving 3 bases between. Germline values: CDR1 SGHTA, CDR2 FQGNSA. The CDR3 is CASSLPNEQFF. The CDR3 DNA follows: TGTGCCAGCAGCTTACCTAATGAGCAGTTCTTC.

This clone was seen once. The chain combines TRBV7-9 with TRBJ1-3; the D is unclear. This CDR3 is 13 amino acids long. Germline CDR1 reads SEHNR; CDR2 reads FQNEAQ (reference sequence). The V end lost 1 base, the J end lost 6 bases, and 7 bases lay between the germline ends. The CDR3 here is CASSLGELNTIYF. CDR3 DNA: TGTGCCAGCAGCTTAGGCGAATTAAACACCATATATTTT.